Below are 29 T cell receptor beta chains sequenced from a single sample in a study of CD8 T cells in Susac syndrome. RNA was extracted with the RNeasy kit, and a quantity of about 0.45 to 1 ug was reverse transcribed using random hexamers. TCRdb processed the immunoSEQ multiplex PCR reads anew with MiXCR; each CDR3 protein has one entry. In the table there are about 130,000 distinct CDR3 sequences, over 90% of which are singletons. Input material: CD4+ T cells from PBMCs. These receptors all come from a human donor in good health.

This chain uses TRBV20-1 with TRBJ2-7; 11 nucleotides agree with TRBD1. Germline V gives CDR1 DFQATT, CDR2 SNEGSKA (reference sequence). Trimming removed 1 base from V and 7 bases from J; junction bases left unmatched: 9. This CDR3 is 15 amino acids long. The CDR3 nucleotides read TGCAGTGCTAGAGTCACCTGGGGACAGGGGGGGGAGCAGTACTTC. Amino acids: CSARVTWGQGGEQYF.

V gene TRBV19 combines with J gene TRBJ2-1; 7 positions match TRBD2. The CDR3 consists of 12 residues. Germline CDR1 and CDR2: LNHDA and SQIVND (reference sequence). V dropped 3 bases and J dropped 10; count of bases not matched to a gene: 3. CDR3 amino acids: CASSIRGGEQFF. CDR3 nucleotide sequence: TGTGCCAGTAGTATTCGGGGAGGGGAGCAGTTCTTC.

This chain connects TRBV28 to TRBJ1-2; tentatively, D is TRBD1 (6 bases). The V gene lost 4 bases and the J gene lost 4 bases, with 13 bases spanning the gap. This CDR3 has 14 amino acids. The germline gives CDR1 MDHEN, CDR2 SYDVKM. CDR3 DNA sequence: TGTGCCAGCAGTTCAGGGGTTATACTCTATGGCTACACCTTC. Its protein product is CASSSGVILYGYTF.

The chain combines TRBV7-9 with TRBJ1-2, with 9 nucleotides matching TRBD1. Germline trimming cut 5 bases from V and 8 bases from J; bases unmatched to any gene: 12. Per the germline V gene, CDR1 is SEHNR and CDR2 is FQNEAQ (reference sequence). The CDR3 is made up of 15 amino acids. Here the CDR3 reads CASSPPGQGSGGYTF. The CDR3 DNA sequence: TGTGCCAGCAGCCCTCCGGGACAGGGTTCAGGAGGCTACACCTTC.

The chain links TRBV11-2 to TRBJ2-7, with D unclear. The germline V gene has CDR1 SGHAT and CDR2 FQNNGV. CDR3 length: 14 amino acids. The V end was cut by 3 bases, the J end by 4 bases, with 13 bases between. The CDR3 DNA sequence: TGTGCCAGCAGCTTCGGAAGGCTAGGGTACGAGCAGTACTTC. Protein product: CASSFGRLGYEQYF.

The chain has TRBV13 and TRBJ2-7, with TRBD1 matching over 7 bases. Germline V gives CDR1 PRHDT, CDR2 FYEKMQ (reference sequence). The J segment lost 2 bases and the V segment lost 4 bases, leaving 5 bases of the junction unmatched. The CDR3 totals 14 residues. The CDR3: CASSSGGQAYEQYF. CDR3 in DNA: TGTGCCAGCAGCTCGGGTGGACAGGCCTACGAGCAGTACTTC.

The chain has TRBV27 and TRBJ2-5, with 8 bases lining up with TRBD2. The CDR3 is made up of 14 amino acids. The germline CDR1 and CDR2 sequences are MNHEY and SMNVEV (reference sequence). V was pared by 9 bases and J by 4 bases, with 10 bases of the junction left unmatched. The DNA of the CDR3 is TGTGCCAGATCAAGCGGGAGTGGTAGAGAGACCCAGTACTTC. Its protein product is CARSSGSGRETQYF.

The V gene is TRBV10-2, the J gene TRBJ2-5; 10 nucleotides match TRBD2. From germline, CDR1 is WSHSY and CDR2 SAAADI. J was trimmed by 2 bases and V by 3 bases; bases with no gene match: 3. The CDR3 is 15 amino acids. CDR3 sequence (DNA): TGCGCCAGCAGTGAAACTAGCGGGATACAAGAGACCCAGTACTTC. This encodes CASSETSGIQETQYF.

The V call is TRBV29-1, the J call TRBJ1-3; D uncertain. The CDR3 contains 14 residues. The germline V and J ends were trimmed by 2 bases and 0 bases, with 8 bases remaining between them. Looked up from germline, CDR1 is SQVTM and CDR2 is ANQGSEA. The CDR3 DNA reads TGCAGCGTTGAACTACACAACTCTGGAAACACCATATATTTT. This sequence encodes CSVELHNSGNTIYF.

CDR3 nucleotide sequence: TGTGCCAGCAGCTTATTAGAGGAGGCTACGCAGTATTTT. This gives the protein CASSLLEEATQYF. The chain has TRBV7-2 and TRBJ2-3, with D possibly being TRBD2 (5 bases). This CDR3 contains 13 residues. Per germline, CDR1 SGHTA and CDR2 FQGNSA. Trimming pared 2 bases from V and 8 bases from J, leaving 11 bases between.

The chain combines TRBV3-1 with TRBJ2-1; D is possibly TRBD2 (6 bases). There are 14 residues in the CDR3. CDR1 and CDR2 from the germline V gene are LGHDT and YNNKEL (reference sequence). The V gene lost 4 bases and the J gene lost 9 bases, with 16 bases spanning the gap. DNA of the CDR3: TGTGCCAGCAGCCCTATGGTGGAGGGCGGTGAGCAGTTCTTC. This sequence encodes CASSPMVEGGEQFF.

V and J are TRBV28 and TRBJ2-1, with D tentatively TRBD2 (5 bases). Germline CDR1 MDHEN, CDR2 SYDVKM. The CDR3 length is 15 residues. Between the trimmed V and J ends, which lost 6 bases and 0 bases, there was a span of 12 bases. CDR3 in DNA: TGTGCCAGCAGCCTAGCTTCCCACTCCTACAATGAGCAGTTCTTC. Residues: CASSLASHSYNEQFF.

V gene TRBV29-1 combines with J gene TRBJ2-5; 10 nucleotides match TRBD1. V trimming: 3 bases; J trimming: 4 bases; junction bases outside the gene matches: 5. Germline lookup yields CDR1 SQVTM and CDR2 ANQGSEA. The CDR3 extends over 14 amino acids. CDR3: CSVEGTGARETQYF. In DNA, the CDR3 is TGCAGCGTTGAGGGGACAGGGGCGAGAGAGACCCAGTACTTC. Full variable domain (missing parts from reference TRBV29-1 and TRBJ2-5): SAVISQKPSRDICQRGTSLTIQCQVDSQVTMMFWYRQQPGQSLTLIATANQGSEATYESGFVIDKFPISRPNLTFSTLTVSNMSPEDSSIYLCSVEGTGARETQYFGPGTRLLVL.

The rearrangement uses TRBV7-9 and TRBJ1-2; D ambiguous. V was trimmed by 1 base and J by 3 bases, leaving 12 bases between them. Germline V lookup: CDR1 SEHNR, CDR2 FQNEAQ (reference sequence). There are 15 residues in the CDR3. The CDR3 loop reads CASSLVNWEDYGYTF. The CDR3 bases are TGTGCCAGCAGCTTAGTTAACTGGGAAGACTATGGCTACACCTTC.

V is TRBV7-2 and J is TRBJ1-2; the D gene is possibly TRBD1 (6 bases). Germline CDR1 SGHTA, CDR2 FQGNSA. This CDR3 comprises 13 residues. V was pared by 3 bases and J by 5 bases, with 10 bases between. The CDR3 is CASSLGQFYGYTF. The CDR3 nucleotides are TGTGCCAGCAGCTTGGGACAATTTTATGGCTACACCTTC.

This chain joins TRBV29-1 and TRBJ2-5, with TRBD1 matching 9 bases. This CDR3 has 15 amino acids. With 5 bases clipped from V and 4 bases from J, the junction kept 11 bases outside the gene matches. Germline V gene sequence: CDR1 SQVTM, CDR2 ANQGSEA. CDR3 amino acids: CSVFPGQGLRETQYF. The CDR3 nucleotides are TGCAGCGTTTTCCCGGGACAGGGTTTGAGAGAGACCCAGTACTTC. Combining the CDR3 with reference TRBV29-1 and TRBJ2-5 gives the whole variable domain SAVISQKPSRDICQRGTSLTIQCQVDSQVTMMFWYRQQPGQSLTLIATANQGSEATYESGFVIDKFPISRPNLTFSTLTVSNMSPEDSSIYLCSVFPGQGLRETQYFGPGTRLLVL.

The chain is built from TRBV3-1 and TRBJ2-5; 7 bases are a match to TRBD2. The V and J ends lost 4 bases and 1 base, in that order; junction bases with no gene match: 9. The length of the CDR3 is 16 residues. Germline CDR1 and CDR2: LGHDT and YNNKEL (reference sequence). The CDR3 spells CASSPRLAPSQETQYF. For the CDR3, the DNA is TGTGCCAGCAGCCCAAGACTAGCCCCCAGCCAAGAGACCCAGTACTTC.

The V call is TRBV9, the J call TRBJ2-3; D may be TRBD1 or TRBD2 (5 bases each). CDR1 SGDLS and CDR2 YYNGEE come from the germline V gene. The CDR3 consists of 13 residues. V was trimmed by 0 bases and J by 3 bases, leaving 5 bases between them. The CDR3 region is CASSVGGTDTQYF. Written as DNA, the CDR3 is TGTGCCAGCAGCGTAGGGGGGACAGATACGCAGTATTTT.

The J gene is TRBJ2-7, the V gene TRBV5-1; 8 bases match TRBD1. V lost 0 bases and J lost 4; bases outside the gene matches: 6. The CDR3 runs 15 residues. Per germline, CDR1 SGHRS and CDR2 YFSETQ. The CDR3 region has the DNA TGCGCCAGCAGCTTGGCCCCGGGACAGGAATACGAGCAGTACTTC. Residues: CASSLAPGQEYEQYF.

The gene calls are TRBV15 and TRBJ2-3; D is undetermined. This CDR3 contains 14 residues. CDR1 and CDR2 (germline): LNHNV, YYDKDF (reference sequence). Trimming left V 3 bases short and J 4 bases short, with 11 bases between. The CDR3 here is CATSRAPVPDTQYF. CDR3 DNA: TGTGCCACCAGCAGGGCCCCGGTACCAGATACGCAGTATTTT.

The V and J genes are TRBV19 and TRBJ2-7; possibly TRBD1 for D (6 bases). Deletions cut 1 base from V and 0 bases from J, with 10 bases between. The CDR3 is 15 amino acids. From germline, CDR1 is LNHDA and CDR2 SQIVND (reference sequence). The CDR3 nucleotides read TGTGCCAGTAGTATAGGGGGGACAAACTCCTACGAGCAGTACTTC. Protein: CASSIGGTNSYEQYF.

The chain links TRBV7-9 to TRBJ1-5, with D perhaps TRBD1 (5 bases). The CDR3 contains 12 residues. Germline values: CDR1 SEHNR, CDR2 FQNEAQ (reference sequence). The V and J ends lost 6 bases and 5 bases respectively, with 8 bases between them. For the CDR3, the DNA is TGTGCCAGCAGTCCACAGGATCAGCCCCAGCATTTT. Translated, it gives CASSPQDQPQHF.

The gene calls are TRBV19 and TRBJ2-2; unclear D gene. Trimming stripped 8 bases from V and 3 bases from J, with 13 bases between. Germline values: CDR1 LNHDA, CDR2 SQIVND (reference sequence). This CDR3 is built from 14 residues. CDR3 sequence (DNA): TGTGCCAGTTTGCGCCTGGGGTACACCGGGGAGCTGTTTTTT. Amino acids: CASLRLGYTGELFF.

The chain is built from TRBV29-1 and TRBJ2-3; D not resolved. The V end lost 4 bases, the J end lost 6 bases, and 11 bases lay between the germline ends. The CDR3 extends over 12 amino acids. Germline CDR1 and CDR2: SQVTM and ANQGSEA. CDR3 in amino acids: CSVVGFSDTQYF. In DNA form, the CDR3 reads TGCAGCGTTGTCGGGTTTAGCGATACGCAGTATTTT.

The rearrangement joins TRBV12-3 or TRBV12-4 to TRBJ1-5; 8 bases agree with TRBD1. The CDR3 covers 13 residues. V trimming: 5 bases; J trimming: 5 bases; junction bases outside the gene matches: 2. The CDR3 here is CASSRTGYQPQHF. The CDR3 bases are TGTGCCAGCAGTCGGACAGGGTATCAGCCCCAGCATTTT.

The chain combines TRBV10-3 with TRBJ2-1; 10 nucleotides align to TRBD2. The CDR3 length is 15 residues. The junction had 9 bases not matched to a gene; V was cut back by 4 bases and J by 9 bases. Germline V gene sequence: CDR1 ENHRY, CDR2 SYGVKD. CDR3: CAISAGSGRSGEQFF. DNA of the CDR3: TGTGCCATCAGTGCCGGTAGCGGGAGGTCGGGTGAGCAGTTCTTC.

V and J are TRBV3-1 and TRBJ2-3; D unresolved. CDR3 length equals 14 residues. Germline V gives CDR1 LGHDT, CDR2 YNNKEL (reference sequence). Trimming left V 0 bases short and J 7 bases short, with 11 bases between. This CDR3 reads CASSQDGLRNTQYF. For the CDR3, the DNA is TGTGCCAGCAGCCAAGATGGGCTTCGGAATACGCAGTATTTT.

The chain employs TRBV29-1 and TRBJ1-1, with TRBD1 matching 8 bases. The ends lost 7 bases at V and 7 bases at J; junction bases unmatched: 5. The CDR3 sequence is 11 residues long. CDR1 and CDR2 (germline): SQVTM, ANQGSEA. CDR3 amino acids: CSGAGTGEAFF. The DNA of the CDR3 is TGCAGCGGCGCCGGGACAGGTGAAGCTTTCTTT.

This rearrangement joins TRBV6-5 to TRBJ2-7, with 7 bases matching TRBD1. Germline CDR1 MNHEY, CDR2 SVGAGI. The CDR3 length is 13 residues. The V gene end was trimmed by 6 bases and the J gene end by 5 bases; junction bases not matched to a gene: 7. This CDR3 is CASRRQGTHEQYF. CDR3 DNA: TGTGCCAGCAGGAGACAGGGAACCCACGAGCAGTACTTC.